The TCR beta chain under discussion was sequenced for a study of blood T cell repertoires in COVID-19. Using immunoSEQ multiplex PCR, the repertoire was profiled, and TCRdb retains in-frame clones only, with some absent. The sample records 140,000 to 150,000 clones, more than 75% being singletons. Trimming took 3 bases from V and 1 from J, leaving 10 bases between them. The CDR3 is 14 residues long. Germline V lookup: CDR1 MNHEY, CDR2 SMNVEV (reference sequence). This chain connects TRBV27 to TRBJ2-7; TRBD1 is a possible D gene (5 bases). The sample comprised peripheral blood. This clonotype was obtained from a man aged 60 to 75 with active or convalescent COVID-19. CDR3 region: CASSFGGASYEQYF. The CDR3, as DNA: TGTGCCAGCAGTTTTGGTGGGGCTTCCTACGAGCAGTACTTC.